These T cell receptor beta chains were read from a single sample in a study of shared clonotypes between healthy human individuals. Sequenced by immunoSEQ multiplex PCR; TCRdb stores in-frame clones only, minus some. Altogether more than 900,000 clones are present, 70% to 80% being singletons, with the ten largest covering 0.55% to 0.7%. Material: memory CD4+ T cells from PBMCs. These receptors were collected from a man between 18 and 29 years old in good health. Some clones in this sample may be carry-over from other donors' samples. Each CDR3 is given without its conserved first and last residue. Each record gives: D gene, J gene, clone size, V gene, CDR3 protein. A D gene is named only where the DNA matches it firmly. Not every row has a clone size; where given, it reads once, few, many or a size class.

d_call: .; j_call: TRBJ2-1; clone_size: .; v_call: TRBV29-1; cdr3_aa: SAIRAGSLDEQF
d_call: TRBD2; j_call: TRBJ2-7; clone_size: .; v_call: TRBV28; cdr3_aa: ASSLTGGTYEQY
d_call: .; j_call: TRBJ1-6; clone_size: .; v_call: TRBV30; cdr3_aa: AWSVGQLNSPLH
d_call: .; j_call: TRBJ1-1; clone_size: .; v_call: TRBV6-5; cdr3_aa: ASSRLATMNTEAF
d_call: TRBD1; j_call: TRBJ1-2; clone_size: .; v_call: TRBV11-3; cdr3_aa: ASSLVPTGIYGYT
d_call: TRBD2; j_call: TRBJ2-1; clone_size: .; v_call: TRBV5-1; cdr3_aa: ASSLGGSVGNEQF
d_call: .; j_call: TRBJ1-1; clone_size: .; v_call: TRBV7-2; cdr3_aa: ASSLIGTEAF
d_call: TRBD1; j_call: TRBJ1-2; clone_size: .; v_call: TRBV18; cdr3_aa: ASSPQLSDRGAGHGYT
d_call: .; j_call: TRBJ1-3; clone_size: once; v_call: TRBV7-9; cdr3_aa: ASSLGGAGNTIY
d_call: .; j_call: TRBJ1-1; clone_size: once; v_call: TRBV2; cdr3_aa: ANSKGGETEAF
d_call: TRBD1; j_call: TRBJ1-2; clone_size: .; v_call: TRBV28; cdr3_aa: ATTTGNYGYT
d_call: TRBD2; j_call: .; clone_size: once; v_call: TRBV10-3; cdr3_aa: ATASGQGNEQY
d_call: TRBD2; j_call: TRBJ2-3; clone_size: .; v_call: TRBV5-1; cdr3_aa: ASSGGLAGVGQY
d_call: TRBD1; j_call: TRBJ1-4; clone_size: .; v_call: TRBV11-2; cdr3_aa: ASSRDRVEKLF
d_call: TRBD1; j_call: TRBJ1-4; clone_size: .; v_call: TRBV2; cdr3_aa: ASSGRTGPTNEKLF
d_call: .; j_call: TRBJ2-5; clone_size: .; v_call: TRBV18; cdr3_aa: ASYRVLGETQY
d_call: .; j_call: TRBJ2-3; clone_size: .; v_call: TRBV2; cdr3_aa: ASSMRWDTQY
d_call: .; j_call: TRBJ1-2; clone_size: .; v_call: TRBV14; cdr3_aa: ASSQGSGGGYT
d_call: TRBD2; j_call: TRBJ2-1; clone_size: .; v_call: TRBV6-5; cdr3_aa: ASSSTGGEF
d_call: .; j_call: TRBJ1-2; clone_size: .; v_call: TRBV2; cdr3_aa: ASTRMRDWGYT
d_call: TRBD1; j_call: TRBJ1-2; clone_size: .; v_call: TRBV5-1; cdr3_aa: ASSLSPGGDYGYT
d_call: .; j_call: TRBJ2-7; clone_size: many; v_call: TRBV6-1; cdr3_aa: ASKMWESREQY
d_call: .; j_call: TRBJ1-5; clone_size: .; v_call: TRBV11-2; cdr3_aa: ASSPLGQEEPQH
d_call: TRBD2; j_call: TRBJ2-4; clone_size: .; v_call: TRBV5-1; cdr3_aa: ASSWRGTSVVGNIQY
d_call: .; j_call: TRBJ1-5; clone_size: .; v_call: TRBV29-1; cdr3_aa: SVKTSNQPQH
d_call: TRBD1; j_call: TRBJ2-1; clone_size: many; v_call: TRBV9; cdr3_aa: ASSPGQGAAEQF
d_call: .; j_call: TRBJ2-7; clone_size: once; v_call: TRBV19; cdr3_aa: ASSTQDSYEQY
d_call: .; j_call: TRBJ2-7; clone_size: .; v_call: TRBV11-3; cdr3_aa: ASSLDPDHEQY
d_call: TRBD2; j_call: TRBJ2-3; clone_size: .; v_call: TRBV4-1; cdr3_aa: ASSHDGLAGGVRIDTQY
d_call: .; j_call: TRBJ2-3; clone_size: .; v_call: TRBV15; cdr3_aa: ATSADLTAADTQY
d_call: .; j_call: TRBJ1-1; clone_size: .; v_call: TRBV29-1; cdr3_aa: SVGEPGRSF
d_call: .; j_call: TRBJ1-3; clone_size: .; v_call: TRBV2; cdr3_aa: ASSGRGARNTIY
d_call: .; j_call: TRBJ1-1; clone_size: .; v_call: TRBV7-3; cdr3_aa: ASSLLGRKTEAF
d_call: .; j_call: TRBJ1-3; clone_size: .; v_call: TRBV25-1; cdr3_aa: ASSDPRSSGNTMY
d_call: .; j_call: TRBJ2-1; clone_size: .; v_call: TRBV25-1; cdr3_aa: ASSGTSYNEQF
d_call: .; j_call: TRBJ1-4; clone_size: once; v_call: TRBV25-1; cdr3_aa: ASIPAGREKLF
d_call: .; j_call: TRBJ2-3; clone_size: many; v_call: TRBV27; cdr3_aa: ASSSTIRATDTQY
d_call: TRBD1; j_call: TRBJ1-2; clone_size: .; v_call: TRBV28; cdr3_aa: ASSSPRQGGSYGYT
d_call: TRBD1; j_call: TRBJ1-1; clone_size: .; v_call: TRBV25-1; cdr3_aa: ASSSRTGGNTEAF
d_call: TRBD1; j_call: TRBJ1-5; clone_size: .; v_call: TRBV28; cdr3_aa: ATHGVGQGNQPQH
d_call: .; j_call: TRBJ2-6; clone_size: .; v_call: TRBV18; cdr3_aa: ASSPPSRVTGANVLT
d_call: TRBD2; j_call: TRBJ2-2; clone_size: .; v_call: TRBV4-2; cdr3_aa: ASSNGLAGLRVNTGELF